Below are 5 T cell receptor beta chains sequenced from a single sample in a study of graft-versus-host responses after intestinal transplantation. Their antigen targets remain unknown. Profiled with immunoSEQ multiplex PCR; TCRdb holds only in-frame clones, not every one. The table shows approximately 54,000 clones, with 65% to 85% occurring only once. The material was unstimulated CD4+ T cells sorted from spleen or lymph node cells, obtained before transplant. These receptors originate from a human donor who was the organ donor for an intestinal transplant.

The chain is built from TRBV7-6 and TRBJ2-7; a possible D gene is TRBD1 (6 bases). This CDR3 region has 12 residues. The germline gives CDR1 SGHVS, CDR2 FNYEAQ. The V end lost 0 bases, the J end lost 6 bases, and 6 bases lay between the germline ends. This chain's CDR3 is CASSLAGGEQYF. In DNA form, the CDR3 reads TGTGCCAGCAGCTTAGCAGGGGGCGAGCAGTACTTC.

In its sample, this clone was seen a few times. The chain has TRBV6-1 and TRBJ1-4; tentatively, D is TRBD1 (5 bases). This CDR3 spans 13 amino acids. V shed 8 bases and J shed 5 bases, with 12 bases lying between them. From germline, CDR1 is MNHNS and CDR2 SASEGT. The CDR3 DNA reads as TGTGCCAGCGGGGCCACTGGAAATGAAAAACTGTTTTTT. This sequence encodes CASGATGNEKLFF.

This clone appeared a single time. The chain couples TRBV10-1 to TRBJ2-5, with D possibly TRBD1 on 6 matching bases. Trimming removed 3 bases from V and 7 bases from J, with 15 bases in between. Germline values: CDR1 WNHNN, CDR2 SYGVQD (reference sequence). The CDR3 spans 14 residues. The CDR3 bases are TGCGCCAGCAGTGATTACAGGGTCCAGGGGACCCAGTACTTC. Amino acids: CASSDYRVQGTQYF.

This clone was picked up a small number of times. This chain connects TRBV27 to TRBJ2-1; D ambiguous. This CDR3 contains 14 residues. Germline lookup yields CDR1 MNHEY and CDR2 SMNVEV (reference sequence). Trimming took off 6 bases at V and 0 bases at J, with 9 bases between the two ends. In DNA form, the CDR3 reads TGTGCCAGCAGCGGTCTTAGCTCCTACAATGAGCAGTTCTTC. Protein: CASSGLSSYNEQFF.

Only one count was recorded for this clone. This rearrangement joins TRBV29-1 to TRBJ1-1; D is undetermined. The V gene's germline CDR1 is SQVTM and CDR2 ANQGSEA. V was cut by 1 base and J by 3 bases, with 3 bases left in between. The CDR3 loop spans 11 amino acids. CDR3 protein: CSVEAHTEAFF. CDR3 coding DNA: TGCAGCGTTGAAGCACACACTGAAGCTTTCTTT.